This TCR beta chain was retrieved from a study of cytomegalovirus exposure and HLA in healthy donors. Use of 60 Vbeta and 13 Jbeta primers characterized the PCR. Sequencing used immunoSEQ multiplex PCR; TCRdb keeps in-frame clones, though not all of them. The table lists around 170,000 clones, 81% of them singletons. The CDR3 runs to 17 residues. Trimming cost V 6 bases and J 6 bases; bases outside gene matches: 15. Germline lookup yields CDR1 MNHEY and CDR2 SMNVEV (reference sequence). The sample comprised PBMCs. The chain joins TRBV27 to TRBJ2-1, with 9 bases that match TRBD1. This TCR came from a man aged 50 to 60 in good health and CMV-seropositive. The CDR3 region is CASRRNLGTGSSNEQFF. As DNA, the CDR3 is TGTGCCAGCAGAAGAAACCTCGGGACAGGGTCCAGCAATGAGCAGTTCTTC.